These 31 T cell receptor beta chains came from one sample sequenced in a study of pediatric ulcerative colitis. Data came from immunoSEQ multiplex PCR; TCRdb stores just in-frame clones and leaves some out. The sample holds 25,000 to 35,000 clones, around 82% seen once. Sequenced sample: blood. The receptors originated from a boy aged 10-17 years with severe ulcerative colitis.

A single count supports this clone. The gene calls are TRBV15 and TRBJ2-7; D unclear. Trimming took off 0 bases at V and 5 bases at J, with 8 bases between the two ends. CDR3 length: 13 residues. The V gene's germline CDR1 is LNHNV and CDR2 YYDKDF (reference sequence). CDR3 loop: CATSRDGDDEQYF. The CDR3 DNA follows: TGTGCCACCAGCAGAGATGGGGATGACGAGCAGTACTTC. Using reference TRBV15 and TRBJ2-7 for the parts outside the CDR3, the full variable domain is DAMVIQNPRYQVTQFGKPVTLSCSQTLNHNVMYWYQQKSSQAPKLLFHYYDKDFNNEADTPDNFQSRRPNTSFCFLDIRSPGLGDTAMYLCATSRDGDDEQYFGPGTRLTVT.

V usage is TRBV4-1 and J usage is TRBJ2-1; 8 nucleotides align to TRBD1. Germline V CDR1 and CDR2: MGHRA, YSYEKL. The CDR3 consists of 16 residues. V shed 3 bases, J shed 2 bases, and the junction held 6 bases outside the gene matches. The CDR3 protein is CASSHPTGDPYNEQFF. In DNA, the CDR3 is TGCGCCAGCAGCCACCCGACAGGGGACCCCTACAATGAGCAGTTCTTC.

V and J are TRBV4-1 and TRBJ2-2, with 7 bases aligning to TRBD2. Looked up from germline, CDR1 is MGHRA and CDR2 is YSYEKL. CDR3 length: 14 amino acids. Germline trimming cut 4 bases from V and 6 bases from J; bases unmatched to any gene: 5. The CDR3 protein is CASSPGGGAGELFF. The CDR3 DNA follows: TGCGCCAGCAGCCCCGGGGGAGGGGCCGGGGAGCTGTTTTTT.

The chain employs TRBV7-9 and TRBJ2-3; D remains ambiguous. The germline V and J ends were trimmed by 5 bases and 7 bases, with 10 bases remaining between them. Looked up from germline, CDR1 is SEHNR and CDR2 is FQNEAQ (reference sequence). This CDR3 spans 12 amino acids. CDR3 residues: CASSPPANTQYF. In DNA form, the CDR3 reads TGTGCCAGCAGCCCTCCGGCAAATACGCAGTATTTT.

The gene calls are TRBV29-1 and TRBJ1-3, with unresolved D. This CDR3 spans 10 amino acids. V lost 5 bases to trimming and J lost 4 bases, with 3 bases between them. Per germline, CDR1 SQVTM and CDR2 ANQGSEA. CDR3 DNA sequence: TGCAGCGTTTTCGGAAACACCATATATTTT. Translation: CSVFGNTIYF.

V gene TRBV9 combines with J gene TRBJ1-2; 7 bases agree with TRBD1. Trimming removed 1 base from V and 3 bases from J; junction bases left unmatched: 3. The CDR3 consists of 14 residues. Germline loops: CDR1 SGDLS, CDR2 YYNGEE. The CDR3: CASSVQGVDYGYTF. The CDR3 DNA follows: TGTGCCAGCAGCGTACAGGGGGTTGACTATGGCTACACCTTC.

V and J are TRBV10-1 and TRBJ2-7, with 7 bases aligning to TRBD1. This CDR3 is 15 amino acids long. Germline lookup yields CDR1 WNHNN and CDR2 SYGVQD (reference sequence). V gave up 4 bases and J gave up 3 bases; unmatched junction bases: 9. The CDR3 bases are TGCGCCAGCAGTGGACTGGGACAGTTCTTCTACGAGCAGTACTTC. It encodes CASSGLGQFFYEQYF.

The chain carries TRBV5-8 and TRBJ2-1; 12 positions agree with TRBD2. CDR1 SGHTS and CDR2 YDEGEE come from the germline V gene. With V trimmed by 0 bases and J by 6 bases, 4 bases remained unmatched. This CDR3 has 16 amino acids. CDR3 DNA sequence: TGTGCCAGCAGCTTGGCCCTAGCGGGGGGGGTCAATGAGCAGTTCTTC. Residues: CASSLALAGGVNEQFF. The whole variable domain, remainder taken from reference TRBV5-8 and TRBJ2-1, is EAGVTQSPTHLIKTRGQQATLRCSPISGHTSVYWYQQALGLGLQFLLWYDEGEERNRGNFPPRFSGRQFPNYSSELNVNALELEDSALYLCASSLALAGGVNEQFFGPGTRLTVL.

This chain connects TRBV28 to TRBJ2-7; 7 bases map to TRBD2. Germline values: CDR1 MDHEN, CDR2 SYDVKM. This CDR3 is 14 amino acids long. V lost 3 bases, J lost 5 bases, and 7 bases stayed unmatched. This CDR3 is CASSFTGGGDEQYF. CDR3 coding DNA: TGTGCCAGCAGTTTTACGGGGGGTGGAGACGAGCAGTACTTC.

The chain joins TRBV20-1 to TRBJ1-2, with D hard to call. Trimming removed 8 bases at V and 4 bases at J, with 11 bases between. Germline CDR1 and CDR2: DFQATT and SNEGSKA (reference sequence). The length of the CDR3 is 11 residues. As DNA, the CDR3 is TGCAGTCTTCTTCCCTTCTATGGCTACACCTTC. Amino acid sequence: CSLLPFYGYTF.

V and J are TRBV7-2 and TRBJ2-5; D may be TRBD2 (6 bases). The CDR3 spans 15 residues. V lost 5 bases and J 1 base, leaving 14 bases between the germline ends. Germline V gives CDR1 SGHTA, CDR2 FQGNSA. The CDR3 region has the DNA TGTGCCAGCAGCCCCCAGGTGGGGGGCCAAGAGACCCAGTACTTC. Amino acid sequence: CASSPQVGGQETQYF.

V gene TRBV2 combines with J gene TRBJ2-1, with D maybe TRBD2 (5 bases). Trimming took 2 bases from V and 7 from J, leaving 12 bases between them. CDR3 length: 14 amino acids. Germline V gene data show CDR1 as SNHLY and CDR2 as FYNNEI. Written as DNA, the CDR3 is TGTGCCAGCAGTGAAAGTCGACGAGGGAATGAGCAGTTCTTC. It is translated as CASSESRRGNEQFF.

The chain uses TRBV7-9 and TRBJ1-4, with 7 bases aligning to TRBD1. This CDR3 contains 15 residues. The germline CDR1 and CDR2 sequences are SEHNR and FQNEAQ (reference sequence). With V trimmed by 2 bases and J by 6 bases, 6 bases remained unmatched. CDR3 in DNA: TGTGCCAGCAGCTTATTCCGGGACAGCCATGAAAAACTGTTTTTT. As protein: CASSLFRDSHEKLFF.

This rearrangement joins TRBV2 to TRBJ1-5; D unresolved. Germline assignment: CDR1 SNHLY and CDR2 FYNNEI. The CDR3 contains 13 residues. The V gene lost 8 bases and the J gene lost 8 bases, with 16 bases spanning the gap. The CDR3 DNA follows: TGTGCCAGCGCGGGGTCTCGTGTTAAGCCCCAGCATTTT. Translated: CASAGSRVKPQHF.

This clone appeared a single time. The V call is TRBV6-1, the J call TRBJ1-1; 8 nucleotides line up with TRBD1. After removal of 6 bases from V and 0 bases from J, the junction contained 6 bases not matched to a gene. The CDR3 extends over 15 amino acids. Looked up from germline, CDR1 is MNHNS and CDR2 is SASEGT. Here the CDR3 DNA reads TGTGCCAGCAGGGCGTACAGGGGGATGAACACTGAAGCTTTCTTT. Encoded protein: CASRAYRGMNTEAFF.

The rearrangement uses TRBV27 and TRBJ1-5, with 9 positions matching TRBD1. The CDR3 totals 15 residues. Looked up from germline, CDR1 is MNHEY and CDR2 is SMNVEV (reference sequence). V gave up 5 bases and J gave up 7 bases; unmatched junction bases: 9. CDR3 DNA: TGTGCCAGCAGTATTCGGGACAGGGCGGGCCAGCCCCAGCATTTT. Its protein is CASSIRDRAGQPQHF.

The V gene is TRBV18, the J gene TRBJ2-7, with D unclear. The CDR3 loop spans 13 amino acids. Trimming left V 0 bases short and J 4 bases short, with 7 bases between. From germline, CDR1 is KGHSH and CDR2 LQKENI. CDR3 protein: CASSPPVQYEQYF. CDR3 coding DNA: TGTGCCAGCTCACCACCGGTGCAGTACGAGCAGTACTTC.

This clone appeared once. The chain combines TRBV4-3 with TRBJ1-2; D ambiguous. Germline lookup yields CDR1 LGHNA and CDR2 YSLEER. Trimming removed 1 base at V and 2 bases at J, with 11 bases between. This CDR3 region has 15 residues. In DNA, the CDR3 is TGCGCCAGCAGCCAAGGACGCAGTTCCAACTATGGCTACACCTTC. Protein: CASSQGRSSNYGYTF.

The V gene is TRBV5-3, the J gene TRBJ1-3, with TRBD1 identical over 9 bases. TRBV5-3 is reported as an ORF; its role is uncertain. The V segment lost 1 base and the J segment 2 bases; nucleotides outside the gene matches: 13. There are 19 residues in the CDR3. In nucleotides, the CDR3 is TGTGCCAGAAGCTTGTCCCGGGACAGGGCAAGATTACCTGGAAACACCATATATTTT. It is translated as CARSLSRDRARLPGNTIYF.

This clone has a handful of counts. The chain couples TRBV6-1 to TRBJ1-1, with 7 bases that match TRBD1. The germline CDR1 and CDR2 sequences are MNHNS and SASEGT. The CDR3 runs to 15 residues. The ends lost 10 bases at V and 5 bases at J; junction bases unmatched: 16. CDR3 residues: CAISPRTGGGTEAFF. CDR3 bases: TGTGCCATCAGCCCAAGGACAGGCGGAGGAACTGAAGCTTTCTTT.

This clone has a single count. The J gene is TRBJ2-2, the V gene TRBV9; the D is unclear. Trimming shortened V by 1 base and J by 8 bases, and 3 bases separated the two germline ends. The CDR3 loop spans 11 amino acids. Germline V gene sequence: CDR1 SGDLS, CDR2 YYNGEE. The CDR3: CASSVKGELFF. CDR3 nucleotide sequence: TGTGCCAGCAGCGTAAAAGGGGAGCTGTTTTTT.

This clone appeared a few times. The chain carries TRBV5-6 and TRBJ1-2; no clear D. Trimming left V 0 bases short and J 7 bases short, with 4 bases between. Germline values: CDR1 SGHDT, CDR2 YYEEEE. The CDR3 has 11 residues. This chain's CDR3 is CASSLAGGYTF. As DNA, the CDR3 is TGTGCCAGCAGCTTGGCGGGTGGCTACACCTTC.

This chain links TRBV7-9 with TRBJ2-7; TRBD2 matches 9 bases. This CDR3 is 15 amino acids long. V trimming: 4 bases; J trimming: 1 base; junction bases outside the gene matches: 5. Germline V gene sequence: CDR1 SEHNR, CDR2 FQNEAQ (reference sequence). CDR3 nucleotides: TGTGCCAGCAGCTCAGGACTAGCGCCTTCCTACGAGCAGTACTTC. Protein sequence: CASSSGLAPSYEQYF.

This chain uses TRBV18 with TRBJ2-7, with D perhaps TRBD1 or TRBD2 (5 bases each). CDR3 length: 14 amino acids. Germline V gives CDR1 KGHSH, CDR2 LQKENI. V was pared by 6 bases and J by 3 bases, with 15 bases between. In DNA form, the CDR3 reads TGTGCCAGCTCCCGGGGCGGATCCTTCTACGAGCAGTACTTC. Amino acids: CASSRGGSFYEQYF.

The V call is TRBV2, the J call TRBJ1-1; TRBD1 aligns across 8 bases. The CDR3 has 14 amino acids. Germline lookup yields CDR1 SNHLY and CDR2 FYNNEI. The trim removed 7 bases at V and 0 bases at J, leaving 4 bases unmatched. CDR3 nucleotide sequence: TGTGCCAGCAACTGGGACAGGATGAACACTGAAGCTTTCTTT. Protein sequence: CASNWDRMNTEAFF.

This chain links TRBV9 with TRBJ1-1; no clear D gene. CDR1 and CDR2 from the germline V gene are SGDLS and YYNGEE. The CDR3 totals 14 residues. The V gene lost 4 bases and the J gene lost 1 base, with 11 bases spanning the gap. The DNA for the CDR3 is TGTGCCAGCAGCCCAAGAGACCAGAACACTGAAGCTTTCTTT. Translation: CASSPRDQNTEAFF.

The rearrangement joins TRBV19 to TRBJ1-5; a weak D match, TRBD1 (5 bases). The germline V gene encodes CDR1 LNHDA and CDR2 SQIVND (reference sequence). V dropped 5 bases and J dropped 2 bases, with 13 bases sitting between them. The CDR3 is 15 residues long. The CDR3 loop reads CASSQLGEGNQPQHF. The CDR3 DNA is TGTGCCAGTAGTCAGTTAGGGGAAGGCAATCAGCCCCAGCATTTT.

The table lists this clone with a count of one. The chain employs TRBV7-8 and TRBJ1-1; D is possibly TRBD1 (6 bases). Trimming took off 5 bases at V and 4 bases at J, with 17 bases between the two ends. In germline, CDR1 is SGHVS, CDR2 FQNEAQ. The CDR3 contains 15 residues. The CDR3 loop reads CASSHSGTRSTEAFF. The CDR3 nucleotides are TGTGCCAGCAGCCATAGTGGGACACGGTCCACTGAAGCTTTCTTT.

The rearrangement uses TRBV4-2 and TRBJ1-4; D may be TRBD1 (5 bases). V was cut by 4 bases and J by 4 bases, with 16 bases left in between. The CDR3 sequence is 16 residues long. Per germline, CDR1 LGHNA and CDR2 YNFKEQ. CDR3: CASSLGPIGGNEKLFF. The CDR3 nucleotides are TGTGCCAGCAGCCTGGGACCGATTGGGGGTAATGAAAAACTGTTTTTT.

There are a few counts of this clone. This chain links TRBV19 with TRBJ2-7; the D gene is possibly TRBD1 (6 bases). CDR1 is LNHDA and CDR2 is SQIVND in the germline V gene (reference sequence). Trimming shortened V by 5 bases and J by 5 bases, and 10 bases separated the two germline ends. The CDR3 has 12 residues. The CDR3 spells CASSPQGHEQYF. The CDR3 DNA is TGTGCCAGTAGTCCACAGGGCCACGAGCAGTACTTC. The full variable domain, rest sourced from reference TRBV19 and TRBJ2-7, is DGGITQSPKYLFRKEGQNVTLSCEQNLNHDAMYWYRQDPGQGLRLIYYSQIVNDFQKGDIAEGYSVSREKKESFPLTVTSAQKNPTAFYLCASSPQGHEQYFGPGTRLTVT.

The rearrangement links TRBV29-1 to TRBJ2-7, with no clear D. Germline-derived CDR1 and CDR2 are SQVTM and ANQGSEA. The CDR3 covers 12 residues. The V end lost 6 bases, the J end lost 0 bases, and 9 bases lay between the germline ends. The CDR3 DNA follows: TGCAGCGTCTTGACACACTCCTACGAGCAGTACTTC. Amino acid sequence: CSVLTHSYEQYF.